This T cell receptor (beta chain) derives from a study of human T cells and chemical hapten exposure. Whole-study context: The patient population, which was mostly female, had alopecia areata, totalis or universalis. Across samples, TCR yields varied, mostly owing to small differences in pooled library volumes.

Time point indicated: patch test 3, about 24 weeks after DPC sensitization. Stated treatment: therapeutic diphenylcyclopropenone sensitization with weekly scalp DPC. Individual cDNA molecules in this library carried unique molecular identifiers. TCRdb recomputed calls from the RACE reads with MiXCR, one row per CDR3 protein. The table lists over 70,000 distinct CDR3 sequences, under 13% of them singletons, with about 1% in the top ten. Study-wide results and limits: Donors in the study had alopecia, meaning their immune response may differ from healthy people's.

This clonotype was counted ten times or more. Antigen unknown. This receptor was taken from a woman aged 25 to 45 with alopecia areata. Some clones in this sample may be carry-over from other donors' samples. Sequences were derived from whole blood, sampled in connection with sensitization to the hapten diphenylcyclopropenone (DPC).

The DNA of the CDR3 is TGTGCCAGCTCACCACCGTATAATACGGAGACCCAGTACTTC. This sequence encodes CASSPPYNTETQYF. The chain links TRBV18 to TRBJ2-5, with no clear D. Germline loops: CDR1 KGHSH, CDR2 LQKENI. The length of the CDR3 is 14 residues. Trimming removed 0 bases from V and 5 bases from J, with 10 bases in between.